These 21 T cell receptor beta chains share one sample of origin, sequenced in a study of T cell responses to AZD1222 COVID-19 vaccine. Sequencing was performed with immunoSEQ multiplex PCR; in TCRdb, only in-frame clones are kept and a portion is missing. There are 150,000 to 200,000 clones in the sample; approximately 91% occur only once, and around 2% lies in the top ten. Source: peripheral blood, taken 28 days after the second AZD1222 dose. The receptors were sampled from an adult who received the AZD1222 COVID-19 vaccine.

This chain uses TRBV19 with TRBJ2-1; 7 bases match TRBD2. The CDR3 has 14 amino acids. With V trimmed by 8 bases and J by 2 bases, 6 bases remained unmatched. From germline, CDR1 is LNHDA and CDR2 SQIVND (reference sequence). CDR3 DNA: TGTGCCAGTGCGCGGGGGATGACCTACAATGAGCAGTTCTTC. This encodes CASARGMTYNEQFF.

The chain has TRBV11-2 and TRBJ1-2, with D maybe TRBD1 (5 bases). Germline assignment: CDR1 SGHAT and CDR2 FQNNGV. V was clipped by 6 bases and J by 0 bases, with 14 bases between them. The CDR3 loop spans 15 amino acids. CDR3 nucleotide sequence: TGTGCCAGCAGTTCAAGACAGTACGCTAACTATGGCTACACCTTC. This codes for CASSSRQYANYGYTF.

CDR3 sequence: CASSLQTHTSFNYGYTF. In DNA form, the CDR3 reads TGTGCCAGCAGCCTTCAGACACATACTTCTTTTAACTATGGCTACACCTTC. The chain carries TRBV5-8 and TRBJ1-2; D remains ambiguous. There are 17 residues in the CDR3. V lost 4 bases and J lost 1, with 20 bases in between. Germline CDR1 is SGHTS and CDR2 is YDEGEE.

CDR3 protein: CASSLAQLAKNIQYF. The CDR3 nucleotides read TGTGCCAGCAGTTTAGCCCAGTTAGCCAAAAACATTCAGTACTTC. The chain combines TRBV28 with TRBJ2-4; D is ambiguous. The V end lost 2 bases, the J end lost 0 bases, and 8 bases lay between the germline ends. Germline V gene lookup returns CDR1 MDHEN and CDR2 SYDVKM. The CDR3 extends over 15 amino acids. The full variable domain, its missing parts supplied by reference TRBV28 and TRBJ2-4, is DVKVTQSSRYLVKRTGEKVFLECVQDMDHENMFWYRQDPGLGLRLIYFSYDVKMKEKGDIPEGYSVSREKKERFSLILESASTNQTSMYLCASSLAQLAKNIQYFGAGTRLSVL.

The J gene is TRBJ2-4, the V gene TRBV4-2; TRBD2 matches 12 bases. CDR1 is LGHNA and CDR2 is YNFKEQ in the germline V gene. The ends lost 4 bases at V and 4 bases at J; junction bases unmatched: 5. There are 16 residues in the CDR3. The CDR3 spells CASSPRLAGVKNIQYF. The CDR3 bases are TGTGCCAGCAGCCCAAGACTAGCGGGGGTGAAAAACATTCAGTACTTC.

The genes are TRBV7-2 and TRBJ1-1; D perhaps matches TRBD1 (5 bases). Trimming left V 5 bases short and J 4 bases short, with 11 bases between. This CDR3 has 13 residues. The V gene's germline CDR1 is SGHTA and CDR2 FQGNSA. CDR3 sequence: CASSPERGTEAFF. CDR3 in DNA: TGTGCCAGCAGCCCCGAGAGGGGCACTGAAGCTTTCTTT.

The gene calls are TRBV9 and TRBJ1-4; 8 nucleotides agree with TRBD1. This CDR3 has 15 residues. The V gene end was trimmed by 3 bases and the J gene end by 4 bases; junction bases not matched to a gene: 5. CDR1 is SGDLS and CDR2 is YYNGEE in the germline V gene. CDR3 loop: CASSEGTGYNEKLFF. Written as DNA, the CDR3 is TGTGCCAGCAGCGAGGGGACAGGCTATAATGAAAAACTGTTTTTT. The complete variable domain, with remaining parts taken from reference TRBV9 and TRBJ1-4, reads DSGVTQTPKHLITATGQRVTLRCSPRSGDLSVYWYQQSLDQGLQFLIQYYNGEERAKGNILERFSAQQFPDLHSELNLSSLELGDSALYFCASSEGTGYNEKLFFGSGTQLSVL.

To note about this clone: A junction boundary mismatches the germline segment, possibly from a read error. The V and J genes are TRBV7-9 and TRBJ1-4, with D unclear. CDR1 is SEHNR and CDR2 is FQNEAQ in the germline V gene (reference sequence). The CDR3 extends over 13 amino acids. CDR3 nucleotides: TGTGCCAGCAGCACAGATCCGGGATCCCAGTTGGTTTTT. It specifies CASSTDPGSQLVF.

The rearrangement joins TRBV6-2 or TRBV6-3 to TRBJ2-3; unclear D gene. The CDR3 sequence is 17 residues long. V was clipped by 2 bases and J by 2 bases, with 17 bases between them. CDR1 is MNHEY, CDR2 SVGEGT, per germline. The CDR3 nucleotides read TGTGCCAGCAGTTACACCCCCTTGCGGTGGGCCACAGATACGCAGTATTTT. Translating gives CASSYTPLRWATDTQYF.

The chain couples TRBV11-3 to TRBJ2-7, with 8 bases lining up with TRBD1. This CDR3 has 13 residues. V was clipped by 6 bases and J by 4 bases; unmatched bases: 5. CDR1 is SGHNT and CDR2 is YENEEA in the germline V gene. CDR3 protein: CASSRQGIYEQYF. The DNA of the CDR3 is TGTGCCAGCAGTCGACAGGGGATTTACGAGCAGTACTTC.

In DNA, the CDR3 is TGCAGTGCTAGTTCGGACCCTAGGAATTCACCCCTCCACTTT. Its translation: CSASSDPRNSPLHF. The rearrangement joins TRBV20-1 to TRBJ1-6; D not resolved. CDR1 and CDR2 (germline): DFQATT, SNEGSKA (reference sequence). The CDR3 contains 14 residues. V was clipped by 3 bases and J by 7 bases, with 13 bases between them.

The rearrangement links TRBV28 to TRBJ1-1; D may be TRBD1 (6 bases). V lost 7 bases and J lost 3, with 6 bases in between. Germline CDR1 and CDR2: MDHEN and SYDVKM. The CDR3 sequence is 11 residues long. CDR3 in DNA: TGTGCCAGCACAGGGGACACTGAAGCTTTCTTT. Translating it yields CASTGDTEAFF.

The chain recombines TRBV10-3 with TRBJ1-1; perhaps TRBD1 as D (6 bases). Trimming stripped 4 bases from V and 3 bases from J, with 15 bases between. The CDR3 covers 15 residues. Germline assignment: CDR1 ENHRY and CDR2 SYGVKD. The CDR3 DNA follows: TGTGCCATCAGTGGCCTTGGGGGGCCGGACACTGAAGCTTTCTTT. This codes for CAISGLGGPDTEAFF.

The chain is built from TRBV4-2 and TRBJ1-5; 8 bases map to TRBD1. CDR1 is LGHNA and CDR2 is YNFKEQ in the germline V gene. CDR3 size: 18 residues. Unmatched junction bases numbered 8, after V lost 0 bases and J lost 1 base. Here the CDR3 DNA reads TGTGCCAGCAGCCAAGAGGTACAGGGGGGTGCCAGCAATCAGCCCCAGCATTTT. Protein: CASSQEVQGGASNQPQHF.

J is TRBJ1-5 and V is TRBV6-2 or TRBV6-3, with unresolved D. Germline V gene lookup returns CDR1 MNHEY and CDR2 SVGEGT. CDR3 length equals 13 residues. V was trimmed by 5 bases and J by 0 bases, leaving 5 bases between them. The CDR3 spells CASSPISNQPQHF. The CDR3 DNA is TGTGCCAGCAGTCCGATTAGCAATCAGCCCCAGCATTTT.

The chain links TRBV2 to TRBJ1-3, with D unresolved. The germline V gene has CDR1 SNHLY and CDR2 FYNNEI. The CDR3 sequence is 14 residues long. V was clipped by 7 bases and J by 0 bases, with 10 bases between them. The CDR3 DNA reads TGTGCCAGCAACCAGGAGAACTCTGGAAACACCATATATTTT. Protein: CASNQENSGNTIYF. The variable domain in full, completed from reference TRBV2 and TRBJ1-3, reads EPEVTQTPSHQVTQMGQEVILRCVPISNHLYFYWYRQILGQKVEFLVSFYNNEISEKSEIFDDQFSVERPDGSNFTLKIRSTKLEDSAMYFCASNQENSGNTIYFGEGSWLTVV.

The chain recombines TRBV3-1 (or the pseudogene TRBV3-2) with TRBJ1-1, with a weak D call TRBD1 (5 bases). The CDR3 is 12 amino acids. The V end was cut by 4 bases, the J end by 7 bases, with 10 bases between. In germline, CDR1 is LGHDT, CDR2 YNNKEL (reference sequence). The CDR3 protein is CASSPGINEAFF. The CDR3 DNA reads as TGTGCCAGCAGCCCAGGGATTAATGAAGCTTTCTTT.

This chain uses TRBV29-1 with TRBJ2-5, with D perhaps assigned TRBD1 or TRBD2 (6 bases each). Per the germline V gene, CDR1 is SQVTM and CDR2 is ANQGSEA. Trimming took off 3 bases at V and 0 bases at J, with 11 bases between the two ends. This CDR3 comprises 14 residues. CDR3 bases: TGCAGCGTTGACGGGGGCGCATACCAAGAGACCCAGTACTTC. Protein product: CSVDGGAYQETQYF.

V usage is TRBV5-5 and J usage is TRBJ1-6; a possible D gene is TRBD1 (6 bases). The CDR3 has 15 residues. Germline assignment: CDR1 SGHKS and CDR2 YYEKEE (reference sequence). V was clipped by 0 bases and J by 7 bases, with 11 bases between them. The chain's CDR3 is CASSLGQGTNSPLHF. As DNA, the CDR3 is TGTGCCAGCAGCTTGGGTCAGGGGACGAATTCACCCCTCCACTTT.

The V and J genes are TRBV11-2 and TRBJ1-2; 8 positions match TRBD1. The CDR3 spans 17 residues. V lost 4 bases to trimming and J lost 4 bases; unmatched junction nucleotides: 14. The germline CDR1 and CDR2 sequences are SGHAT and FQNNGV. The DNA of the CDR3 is TGTGCCAGCAGCTCCATCGGACAGGGAGGGGGAGCCTATGGCTACACCTTC. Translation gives CASSSIGQGGGAYGYTF. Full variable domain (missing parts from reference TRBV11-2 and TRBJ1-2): EAGVAQSPRYKIIEKRQSVAFWCNPISGHATLYWYQQILGQGPKLLIQFQNNGVVDDSQLPKDRFSAERLKGVDSTLKIQPAKLEDSAVYLCASSSIGQGGGAYGYTFGSGTRLTVV.

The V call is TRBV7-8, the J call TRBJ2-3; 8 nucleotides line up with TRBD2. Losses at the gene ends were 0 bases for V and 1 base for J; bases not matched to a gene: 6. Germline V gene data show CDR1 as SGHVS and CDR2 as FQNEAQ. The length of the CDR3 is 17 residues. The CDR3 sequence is CASSLAISGERTDTQYF. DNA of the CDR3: TGTGCCAGCAGCTTAGCGATTAGCGGGGAGCGCACAGATACGCAGTATTTT.